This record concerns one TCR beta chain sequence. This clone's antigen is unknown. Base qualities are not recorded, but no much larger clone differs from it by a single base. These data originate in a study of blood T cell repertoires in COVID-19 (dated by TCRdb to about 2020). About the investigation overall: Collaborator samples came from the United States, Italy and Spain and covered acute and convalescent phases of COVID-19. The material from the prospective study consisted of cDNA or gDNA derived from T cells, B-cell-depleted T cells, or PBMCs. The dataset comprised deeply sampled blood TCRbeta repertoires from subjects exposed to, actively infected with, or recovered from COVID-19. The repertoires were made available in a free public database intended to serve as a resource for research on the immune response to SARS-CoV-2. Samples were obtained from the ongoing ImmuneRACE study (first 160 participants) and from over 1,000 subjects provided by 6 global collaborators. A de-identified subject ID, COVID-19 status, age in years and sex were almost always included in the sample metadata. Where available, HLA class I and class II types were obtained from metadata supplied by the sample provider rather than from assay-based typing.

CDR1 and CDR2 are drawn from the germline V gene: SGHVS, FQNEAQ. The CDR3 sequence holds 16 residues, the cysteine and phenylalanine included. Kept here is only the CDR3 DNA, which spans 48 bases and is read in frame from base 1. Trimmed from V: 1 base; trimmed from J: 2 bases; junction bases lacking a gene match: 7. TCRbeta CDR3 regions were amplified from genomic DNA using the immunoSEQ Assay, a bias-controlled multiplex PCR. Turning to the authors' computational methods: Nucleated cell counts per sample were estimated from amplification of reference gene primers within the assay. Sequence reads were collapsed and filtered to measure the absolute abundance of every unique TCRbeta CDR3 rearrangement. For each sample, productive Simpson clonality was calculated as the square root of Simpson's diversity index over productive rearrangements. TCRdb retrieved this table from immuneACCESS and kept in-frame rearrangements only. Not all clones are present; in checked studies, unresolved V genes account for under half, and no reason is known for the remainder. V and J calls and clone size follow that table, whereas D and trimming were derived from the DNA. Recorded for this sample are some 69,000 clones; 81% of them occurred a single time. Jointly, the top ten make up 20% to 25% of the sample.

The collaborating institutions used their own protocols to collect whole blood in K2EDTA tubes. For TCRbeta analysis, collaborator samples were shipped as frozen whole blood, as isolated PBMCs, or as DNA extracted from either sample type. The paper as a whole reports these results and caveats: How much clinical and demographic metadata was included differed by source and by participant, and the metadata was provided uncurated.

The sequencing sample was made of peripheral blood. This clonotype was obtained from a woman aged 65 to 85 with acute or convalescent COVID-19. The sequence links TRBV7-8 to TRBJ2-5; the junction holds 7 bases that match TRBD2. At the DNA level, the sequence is TGTGCCAGCAGCTTAGACCGCCTAGCGGAACAAGAGACCCAGTACTTC. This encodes CASSLDRLAEQETQYF.